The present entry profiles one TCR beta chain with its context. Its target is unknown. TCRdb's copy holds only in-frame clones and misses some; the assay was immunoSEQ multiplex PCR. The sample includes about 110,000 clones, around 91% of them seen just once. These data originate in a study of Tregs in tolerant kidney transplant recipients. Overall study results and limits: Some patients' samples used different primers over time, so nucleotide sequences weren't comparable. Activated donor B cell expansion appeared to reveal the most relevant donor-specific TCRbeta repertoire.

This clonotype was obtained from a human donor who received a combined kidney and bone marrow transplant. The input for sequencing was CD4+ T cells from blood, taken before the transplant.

This chain's CDR3 is CASIPRQGYTEAFF. CDR3 coding DNA: TGTGCCAGCATCCCACGACAGGGATATACTGAAGCTTTCTTT. The gene calls are TRBV6-6 and TRBJ1-1, with 7 bases lining up with TRBD1. Losses at the gene ends were 7 bases for V and 5 bases for J; bases not matched to a gene: 10. This CDR3 spans 14 amino acids. Germline loops: CDR1 MNHNY, CDR2 SVGAGI (reference sequence).